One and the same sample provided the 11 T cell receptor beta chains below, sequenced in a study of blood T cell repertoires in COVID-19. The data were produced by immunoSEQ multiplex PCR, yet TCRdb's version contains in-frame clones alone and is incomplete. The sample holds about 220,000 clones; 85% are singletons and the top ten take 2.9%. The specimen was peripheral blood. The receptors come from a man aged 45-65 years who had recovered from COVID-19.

The CDR3 loop reads CASSISRFSYNEQFF. In DNA, the CDR3 is TGTGCCAGTAGTATTAGTCGGTTCTCCTACAATGAGCAGTTCTTC. The chain is built from TRBV19 and TRBJ2-1; D is ambiguous. Germline V gene data show CDR1 as LNHDA and CDR2 as SQIVND (reference sequence). With 3 bases removed from V and 0 bases from J, the gap between germline ends came to 9 bases. The CDR3 consists of 15 residues.

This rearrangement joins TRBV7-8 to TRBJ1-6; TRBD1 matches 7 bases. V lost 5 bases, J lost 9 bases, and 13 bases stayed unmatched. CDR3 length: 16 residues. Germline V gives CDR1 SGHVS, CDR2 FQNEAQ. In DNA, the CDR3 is TGTGCCAGCAGCCGAAAGCCTGAGGACAGGCTTTCACCCCTCCACTTT. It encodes CASSRKPEDRLSPLHF.

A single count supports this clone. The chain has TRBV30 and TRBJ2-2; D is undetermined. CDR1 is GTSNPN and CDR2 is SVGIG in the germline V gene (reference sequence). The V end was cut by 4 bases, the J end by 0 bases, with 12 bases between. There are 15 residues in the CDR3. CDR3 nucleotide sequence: TGTGCCTGGACTAAGACAAACGCGAACACCGGGGAGCTGTTTTTT. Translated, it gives CAWTKTNANTGELFF.

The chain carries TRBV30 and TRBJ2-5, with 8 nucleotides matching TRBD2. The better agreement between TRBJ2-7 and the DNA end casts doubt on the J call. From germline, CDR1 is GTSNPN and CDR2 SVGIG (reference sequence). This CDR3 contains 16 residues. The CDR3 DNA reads TGTGCCTGGGGCGGCGGGACTAGTAGATTGGTCTACGAGCAGTACTTC. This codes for CAWGGGTSRLVYEQYF.

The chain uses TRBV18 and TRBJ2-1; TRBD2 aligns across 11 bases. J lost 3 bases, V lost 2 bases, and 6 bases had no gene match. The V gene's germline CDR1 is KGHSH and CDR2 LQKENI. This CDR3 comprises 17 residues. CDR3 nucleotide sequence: TGTGCCAGCTCACCATTTAGCGGGAGGGGATTCTACAATGAGCAGTTCTTC. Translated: CASSPFSGRGFYNEQFF. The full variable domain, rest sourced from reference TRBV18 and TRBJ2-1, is NAGVMQNPRHLVRRRGQEARLRCSPMKGHSHVYWYRQLPEEGLKFMVYLQKENIIDESGMPKERFSAEFPKEGPSILRIQQVVRGDSAAYFCASSPFSGRGFYNEQFFGPGTRLTVL.

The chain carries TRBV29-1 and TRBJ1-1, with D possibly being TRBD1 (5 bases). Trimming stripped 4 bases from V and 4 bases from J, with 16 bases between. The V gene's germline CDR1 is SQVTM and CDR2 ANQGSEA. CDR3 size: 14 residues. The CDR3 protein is CSVAVGGTRTEAFF. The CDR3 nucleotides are TGCAGCGTTGCTGTCGGCGGGACGCGCACTGAAGCTTTCTTT.

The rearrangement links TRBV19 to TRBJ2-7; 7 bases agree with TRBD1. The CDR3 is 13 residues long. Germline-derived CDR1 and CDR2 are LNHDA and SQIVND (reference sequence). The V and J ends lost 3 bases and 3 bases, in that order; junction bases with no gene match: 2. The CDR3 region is CASSMGDSYEQYF. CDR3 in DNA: TGTGCCAGTAGTATGGGGGACAGCTACGAGCAGTACTTC.

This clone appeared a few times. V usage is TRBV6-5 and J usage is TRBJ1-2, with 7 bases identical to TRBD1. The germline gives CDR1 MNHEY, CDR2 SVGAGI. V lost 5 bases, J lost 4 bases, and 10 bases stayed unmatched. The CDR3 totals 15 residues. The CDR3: CASSPRQGRGYGYTF. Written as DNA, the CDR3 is TGTGCCAGCAGTCCCAGACAGGGTCGGGGCTATGGCTACACCTTC.

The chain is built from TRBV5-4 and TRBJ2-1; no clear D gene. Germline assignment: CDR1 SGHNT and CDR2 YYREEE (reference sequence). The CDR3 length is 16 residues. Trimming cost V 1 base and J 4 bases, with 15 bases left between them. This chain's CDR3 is CASSLSRRAIYNEQFF. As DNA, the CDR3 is TGTGCCAGCAGCTTGTCCCGGAGAGCAATTTACAATGAGCAGTTCTTC. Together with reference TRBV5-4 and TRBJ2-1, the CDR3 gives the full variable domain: ETGVTQSPTHLIKTRGQQVTLRCSSQSGHNTVSWYQQALGQGPQFIFQYYREEENGRGNFPPRFSGLQFPNYSSELNVNALELDDSALYLCASSLSRRAIYNEQFFGPGTRLTVL.

CDR3 amino acids: CASSLDDRGGRETQYF. CDR3 nucleotides: TGCGCCAGCAGCTTGGATGACAGGGGAGGAAGAGAGACCCAGTACTTC. V is TRBV5-1 and J is TRBJ2-5; 8 bases map to TRBD1. J gave up 4 bases and V 0 bases, and 8 bases lay outside the gene matches. The CDR3 is 16 residues long. Germline CDR1 and CDR2: SGHRS and YFSETQ.

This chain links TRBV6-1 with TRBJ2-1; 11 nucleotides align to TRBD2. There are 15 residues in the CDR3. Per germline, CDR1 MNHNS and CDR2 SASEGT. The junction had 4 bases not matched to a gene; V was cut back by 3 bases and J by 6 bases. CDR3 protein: CASSEGTSGSNEQFF. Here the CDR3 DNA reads TGTGCCAGCAGTGAGGGGACTAGCGGTAGCAATGAGCAGTTCTTC.